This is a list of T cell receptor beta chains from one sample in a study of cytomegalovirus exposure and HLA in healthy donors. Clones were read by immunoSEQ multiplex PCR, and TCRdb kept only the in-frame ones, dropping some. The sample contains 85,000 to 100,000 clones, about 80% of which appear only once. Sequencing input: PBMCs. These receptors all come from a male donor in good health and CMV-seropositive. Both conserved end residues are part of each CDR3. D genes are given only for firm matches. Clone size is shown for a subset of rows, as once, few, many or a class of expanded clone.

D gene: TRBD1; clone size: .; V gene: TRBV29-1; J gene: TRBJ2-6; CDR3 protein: CSVEDRGAGANVLTF; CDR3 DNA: TGCAGCGTTGAGGACAGGGGCGCTGGGGCCAACGTCCTGACTTTC
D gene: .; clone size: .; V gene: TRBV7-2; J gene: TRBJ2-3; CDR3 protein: CASSLDQRGTQYF; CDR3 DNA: TGTGCCAGCAGCTTAGATCAGCGAGGTACGCAGTATTTT
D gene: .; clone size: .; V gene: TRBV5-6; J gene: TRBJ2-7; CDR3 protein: CASSLKGAYEQYF; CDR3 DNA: TGTGCCAGCAGCTTGAAGGGGGCCTACGAGCAGTACTTC
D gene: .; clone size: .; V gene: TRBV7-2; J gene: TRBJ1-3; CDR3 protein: CASSLQGTGNTIYF; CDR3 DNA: TGTGCCAGCAGCTTACAGGGGACGGGAAACACCATATATTTT
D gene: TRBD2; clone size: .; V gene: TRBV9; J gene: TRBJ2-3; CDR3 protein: CASSGRLAGGTDTQYF; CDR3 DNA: TGTGCCAGCAGCGGACGACTAGCGGGGGGGACAGATACGCAGTATTTT
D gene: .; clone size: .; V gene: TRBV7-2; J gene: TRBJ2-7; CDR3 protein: CASSTSGSYEQYF; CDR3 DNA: TGTGCCAGCAGCACGTCAGGTTCCTACGAGCAGTACTTC
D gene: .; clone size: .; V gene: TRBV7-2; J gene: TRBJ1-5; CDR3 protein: CASSLRGLNQPQHF; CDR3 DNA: TGTGCCAGCAGCTTGCGGGGGCTCAATCAGCCCCAGCATTTT
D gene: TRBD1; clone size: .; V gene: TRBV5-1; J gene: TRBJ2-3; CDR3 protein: CASSETGAGDTQYF; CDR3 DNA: TGCGCCAGTTCGGAGACAGGGGCCGGAGATACGCAGTATTTT
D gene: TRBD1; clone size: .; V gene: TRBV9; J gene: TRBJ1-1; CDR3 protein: CASSGGQGTGEAFF; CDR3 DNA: TGTGCCAGCAGCGGCGGACAGGGGACAGGAGAAGCTTTCTTT
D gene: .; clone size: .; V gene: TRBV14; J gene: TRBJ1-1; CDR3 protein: CASSSDSNTEAFF; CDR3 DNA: TGTGCCAGCAGCTCGGACTCGAACACTGAAGCTTTCTTT
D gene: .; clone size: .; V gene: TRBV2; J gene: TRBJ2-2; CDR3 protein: CASSDQNTGELFF; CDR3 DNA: TGTGCCAGCAGTGATCAGAACACCGGGGAGCTGTTTTTT
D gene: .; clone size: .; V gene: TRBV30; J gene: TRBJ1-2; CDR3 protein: CAWRDTGRGYGYTF; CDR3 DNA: TGTGCCTGGAGGGACACAGGGAGAGGGTATGGCTACACCTTC
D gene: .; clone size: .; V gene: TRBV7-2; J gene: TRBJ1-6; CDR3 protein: CASSFSLSSYNSPLHF; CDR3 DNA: TGTGCCAGCAGCTTTAGTTTAAGCTCCTATAATTCCCCCCTCCACTTT
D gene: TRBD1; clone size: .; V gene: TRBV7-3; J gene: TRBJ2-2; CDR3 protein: CASSPTGFTGELFF; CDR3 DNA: TGTGCCAGCAGCCCGACAGGGTTCACCGGGGAGCTGTTTTTT
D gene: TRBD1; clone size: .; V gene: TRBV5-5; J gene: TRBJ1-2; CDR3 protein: CASSLSTSRGTLYGYTF; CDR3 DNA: TGTGCCAGCAGCTTGTCCACTTCCAGGGGGACCCTCTATGGCTACACCTTC
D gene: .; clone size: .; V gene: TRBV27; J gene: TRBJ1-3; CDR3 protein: CASGKTGTGNTIYF; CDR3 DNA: TGTGCCAGCGGAAAAACAGGAACTGGAAACACCATATATTTT
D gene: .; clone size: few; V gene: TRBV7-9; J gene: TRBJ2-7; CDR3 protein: CASSPTGAGGEQYF; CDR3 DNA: TGTGCCAGCAGCCCCACCGGGGCCGGGGGCGAGCAGTACTTC
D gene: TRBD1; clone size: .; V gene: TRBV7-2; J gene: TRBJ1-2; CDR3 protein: CASSLDRAYYGYTF; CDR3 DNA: TGTGCCAGCAGCTTGGACAGGGCATACTATGGCTACACCTTC
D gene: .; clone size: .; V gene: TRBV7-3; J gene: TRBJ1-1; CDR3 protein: CASSSLGVMNTEAFF; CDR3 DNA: TGTGCCAGCAGCTCACTCGGGGTTATGAACACTGAAGCTTTCTTT
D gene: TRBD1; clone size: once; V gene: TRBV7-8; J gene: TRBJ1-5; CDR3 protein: CASSLFRDRDDQPQHF; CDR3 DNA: TGTGCCAGCAGCTTGTTTAGGGACAGGGATGATCAGCCCCAGCATTTT
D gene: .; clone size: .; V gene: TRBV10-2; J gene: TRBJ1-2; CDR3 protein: CASSLGVGYGYTF; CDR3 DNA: TGCGCCAGCTCCTTGGGAGTTGGGTATGGCTACACCTTC
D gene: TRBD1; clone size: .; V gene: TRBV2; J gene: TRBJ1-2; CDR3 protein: CASRETEWTGYYGYTF; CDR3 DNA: TGTGCCAGCAGAGAAACAGAATGGACAGGGTACTATGGCTACACCTTC
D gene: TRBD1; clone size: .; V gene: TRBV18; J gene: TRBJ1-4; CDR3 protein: CASSPGQGIDEKLFF; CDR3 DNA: TGTGCCAGCTCACCCGGACAGGGAATAGATGAAAAACTGTTTTTT
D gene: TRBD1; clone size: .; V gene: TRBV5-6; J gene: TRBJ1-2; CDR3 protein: CASSRTGIHGYTF; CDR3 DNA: TGTGCCAGCAGCCGGACAGGGATTCATGGCTACACCTTC
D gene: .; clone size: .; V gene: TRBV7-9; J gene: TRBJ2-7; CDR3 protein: CASSLLHTYEQYF; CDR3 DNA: TGTGCCAGCAGCTTACTCCATACATACGAGCAGTACTTC
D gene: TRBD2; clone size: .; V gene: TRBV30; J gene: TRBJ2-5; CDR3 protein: CAWRKGGGARETQYF; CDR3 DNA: TGTGCCTGGAGGAAGGGCGGGGGGGCCAGAGAGACCCAGTACTTC
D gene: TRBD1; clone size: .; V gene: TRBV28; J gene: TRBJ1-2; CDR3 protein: CASSLVQDRGNGYTF; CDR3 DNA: TGTGCCAGCAGTTTAGTCCAGGACAGGGGCAATGGCTACACCTTC
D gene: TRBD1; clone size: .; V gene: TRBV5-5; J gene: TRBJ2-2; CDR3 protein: CASSQLLQGIGELFF; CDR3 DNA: TGTGCCAGCAGCCAGCTCTTACAGGGGATCGGGGAGCTGTTTTTT
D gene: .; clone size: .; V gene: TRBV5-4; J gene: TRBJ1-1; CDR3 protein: CASSQDRNTEAFF; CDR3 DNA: TGTGCCAGCAGCCAGGACAGAAACACTGAAGCTTTCTTT
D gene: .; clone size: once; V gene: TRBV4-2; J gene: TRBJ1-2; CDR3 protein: CASSQGQGYGYTF; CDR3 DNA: TGTGCCAGCAGCCAAGGGCAGGGTTATGGCTACACCTTC
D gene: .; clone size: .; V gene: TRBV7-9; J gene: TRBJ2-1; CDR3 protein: CASSTDIHEQFF; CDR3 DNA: TGTGCCAGCAGTACGGACATCCATGAGCAGTTCTTC
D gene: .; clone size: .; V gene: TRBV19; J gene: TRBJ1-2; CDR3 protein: CASSQGQSYGYTF; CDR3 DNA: TGTGCCAGTAGCCAAGGACAGAGCTATGGCTACACCTTC
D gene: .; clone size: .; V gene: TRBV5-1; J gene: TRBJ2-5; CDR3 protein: CASSLQQPAETQYF; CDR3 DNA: TGCGCCAGCAGCTTGCAACAGCCCGCAGAGACCCAGTACTTC
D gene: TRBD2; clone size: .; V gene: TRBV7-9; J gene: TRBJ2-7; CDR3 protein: CASSSFGGVDEQYF; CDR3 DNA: TGTGCCAGCAGCTCCTTTGGGGGGGTTGACGAGCAGTACTTC
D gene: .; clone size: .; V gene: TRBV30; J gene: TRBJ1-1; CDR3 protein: CAWSVGGRQANTEAFF; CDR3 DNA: TGTGCCTGGAGTGTAGGTGGGAGACAGGCGAACACTGAAGCTTTCTTT
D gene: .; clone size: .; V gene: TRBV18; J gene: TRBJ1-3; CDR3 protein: CASSQNQLTGNTIYF; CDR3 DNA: TGTGCCAGCTCACAGAATCAATTAACAGGAAACACCATATATTTT
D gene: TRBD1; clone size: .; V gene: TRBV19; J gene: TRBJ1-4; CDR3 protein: CASSRGQGRTNEKLFF; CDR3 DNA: TGTGCCAGTAGTAGAGGACAGGGGAGAACTAATGAAAAACTGTTTTTT
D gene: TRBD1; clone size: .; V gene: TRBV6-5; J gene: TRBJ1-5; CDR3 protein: CASRNRGRDQPQHF; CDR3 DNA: TGTGCCAGCAGGAACAGGGGGCGAGATCAGCCCCAGCATTTT
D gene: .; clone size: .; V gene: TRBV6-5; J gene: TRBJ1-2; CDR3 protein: CASKSTENYGYTF; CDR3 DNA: TGTGCCAGCAAATCCACAGAAAACTATGGCTACACCTTC
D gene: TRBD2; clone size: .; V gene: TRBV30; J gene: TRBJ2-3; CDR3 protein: CDWRGLGLADRTDTQYF; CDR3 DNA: TGTGACTGGAGAGGTCTGGGACTAGCGGACCGCACAGATACGCAGTATTTT
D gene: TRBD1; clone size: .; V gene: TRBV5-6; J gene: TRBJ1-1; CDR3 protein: CASSSYDRDPEAFF; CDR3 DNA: TGTGCCAGCAGCTCCTACGACAGGGACCCCGAAGCTTTCTTT
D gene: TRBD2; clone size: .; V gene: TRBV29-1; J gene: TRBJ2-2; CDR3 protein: CSVPPSGGANTGELFF; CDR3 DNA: TGCAGCGTCCCACCTAGCGGGGGGGCCAACACCGGGGAGCTGTTTTTT
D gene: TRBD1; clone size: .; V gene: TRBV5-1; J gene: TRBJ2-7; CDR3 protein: CASSFPTGRHEQYF; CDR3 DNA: TGCGCCAGCAGCTTCCCGACAGGGCGGCACGAGCAGTACTTC
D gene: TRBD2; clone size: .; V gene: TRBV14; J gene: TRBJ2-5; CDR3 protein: CASSEWASGSQETQYF; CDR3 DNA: TGTGCCAGCAGCGAATGGGCTAGCGGGTCACAAGAGACCCAGTACTTC
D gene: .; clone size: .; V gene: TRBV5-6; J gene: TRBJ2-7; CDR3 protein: CASSFQAGAYEQYF; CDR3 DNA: TGTGCCAGCAGCTTCCAGGCAGGGGCCTACGAGCAGTACTTC
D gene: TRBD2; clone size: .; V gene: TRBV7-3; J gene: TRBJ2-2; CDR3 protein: CASSLGGVTGELFF; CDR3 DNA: TGTGCCAGCAGCCTCGGGGGGGTCACCGGGGAGCTGTTTTTT
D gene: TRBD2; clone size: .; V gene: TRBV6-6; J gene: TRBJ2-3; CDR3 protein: CASSPGSGGLTDTQYF; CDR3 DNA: TGTGCCAGCAGTCCCGGGAGCGGGGGACTCACAGATACGCAGTATTTT
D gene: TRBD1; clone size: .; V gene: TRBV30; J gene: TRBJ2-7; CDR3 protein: CAWSATGGKPYEQYF; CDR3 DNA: TGTGCCTGGAGTGCAACAGGGGGGAAACCCTACGAGCAGTACTTC
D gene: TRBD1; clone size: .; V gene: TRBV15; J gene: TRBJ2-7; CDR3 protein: CATSKGQNYPEQYF; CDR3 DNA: TGTGCCACCAGTAAGGGACAGAATTATCCTGAGCAGTACTTC
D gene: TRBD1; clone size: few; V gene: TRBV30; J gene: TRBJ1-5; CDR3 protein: CAWSDRGLYSNQPQHF; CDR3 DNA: TGTGCCTGGAGTGACAGGGGGCTATATAGCAATCAGCCCCAGCATTTT
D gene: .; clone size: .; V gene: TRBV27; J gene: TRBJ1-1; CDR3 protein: CASRFGLNTEAFF; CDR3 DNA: TGTGCCAGCAGGTTCGGGTTAAACACTGAAGCTTTCTTT
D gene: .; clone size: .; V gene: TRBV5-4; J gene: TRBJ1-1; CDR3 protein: CASSYGGTSNTEAFF; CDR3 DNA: TGTGCCAGCAGCTATGGGGGGACCTCTAACACTGAAGCTTTCTTT
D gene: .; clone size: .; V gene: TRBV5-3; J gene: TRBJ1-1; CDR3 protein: CARSKGGDTEAFF; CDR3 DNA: TGTGCCAGAAGCAAGGGCGGGGACACTGAAGCTTTCTTT
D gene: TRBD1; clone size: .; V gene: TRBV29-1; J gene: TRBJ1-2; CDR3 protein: CSVLPGTGALYTF; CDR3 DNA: TGCAGCGTCCTACCAGGGACAGGGGCCCTCTACACCTTC
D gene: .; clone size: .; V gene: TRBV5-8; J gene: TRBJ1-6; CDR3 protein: CASSPWRGQRQSSYNSPLHF; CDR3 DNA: TGTGCCAGCAGCCCGTGGCGGGGGCAGCGGCAGAGCTCCTATAATTCACCCCTCCACTTT
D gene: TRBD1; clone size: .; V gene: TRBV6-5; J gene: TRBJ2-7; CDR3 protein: CASRLRGTASYEQYF; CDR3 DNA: TGTGCCAGCAGACTCCGAGGGACAGCCTCCTACGAGCAGTACTTC
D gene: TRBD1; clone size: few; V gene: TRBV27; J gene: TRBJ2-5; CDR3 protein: CASSPRDSRQETQYF; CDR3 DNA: TGTGCCAGCAGTCCACGGGACAGCCGACAAGAGACCCAGTACTTC